Described below is a single T cell receptor beta chain sequence and its context. These data are taken from a study of graft-versus-host responses after intestinal transplantation. Study overall: Every recipient underwent anti-thymocyte globulin induction, then tacrolimus and steroids for roughly 3 years.

Assay: immunoSEQ multiplex PCR; the TCRdb copy retains only in-frame clones and omits some. Here the sample spans about 9,500 clones, 25% to 30% being singletons. Germline V lookup: CDR1 SGDLS, CDR2 YYNGEE. This CDR3 comprises 15 residues. Trimming cost V 4 bases and J 3 bases, with 16 bases left between them. The gene calls are TRBV9 and TRBJ1-2; a weak D match, TRBD1 (6 bases). This sample comprised alloreactive CD4+ T cells from a mixed lymphocyte reaction culture, obtained before intestinal transplant. The subset here: CFSE-low proliferating T cells sorted from roughly 6-day pre-transplant mixed lymphocyte reaction (GvH or HvG direction). The sequence was collected from a human patient who received an intestinal transplant. CDR3 residues: CASSLRQGRDYGYTF. CDR3 nucleotides: TGTGCCAGCAGCCTCCGCCAGGGGCGCGACTATGGCTACACCTTC.